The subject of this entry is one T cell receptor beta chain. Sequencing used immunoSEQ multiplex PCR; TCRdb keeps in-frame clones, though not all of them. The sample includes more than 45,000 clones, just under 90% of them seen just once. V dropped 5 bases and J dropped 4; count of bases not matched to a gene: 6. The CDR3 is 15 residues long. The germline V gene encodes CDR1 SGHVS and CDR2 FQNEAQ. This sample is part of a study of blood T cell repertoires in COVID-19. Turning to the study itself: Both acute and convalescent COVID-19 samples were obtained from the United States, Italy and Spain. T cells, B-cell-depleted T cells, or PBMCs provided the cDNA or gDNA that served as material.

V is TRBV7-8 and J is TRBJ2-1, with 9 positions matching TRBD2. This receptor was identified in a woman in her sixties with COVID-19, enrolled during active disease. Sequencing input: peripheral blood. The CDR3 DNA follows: TGTGCCAGCAGCCCCCGGACTAGCGCTTACAATGAGCAGTTCTTC. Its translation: CASSPRTSAYNEQFF.